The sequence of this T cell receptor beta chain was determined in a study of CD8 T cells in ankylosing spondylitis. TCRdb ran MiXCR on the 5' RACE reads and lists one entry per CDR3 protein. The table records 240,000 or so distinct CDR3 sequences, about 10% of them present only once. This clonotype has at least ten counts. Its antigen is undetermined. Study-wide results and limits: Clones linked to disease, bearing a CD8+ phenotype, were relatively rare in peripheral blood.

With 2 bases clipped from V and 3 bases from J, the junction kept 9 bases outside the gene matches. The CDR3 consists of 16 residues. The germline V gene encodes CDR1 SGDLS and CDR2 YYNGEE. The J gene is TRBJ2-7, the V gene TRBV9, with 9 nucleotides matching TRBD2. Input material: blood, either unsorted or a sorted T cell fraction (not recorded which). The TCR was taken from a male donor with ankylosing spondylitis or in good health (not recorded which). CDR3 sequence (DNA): TGTGCCAGCAGCGTTACGGAAGGGACTAGCTTCTACGAGCAGTACTTC. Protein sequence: CASSVTEGTSFYEQYF.